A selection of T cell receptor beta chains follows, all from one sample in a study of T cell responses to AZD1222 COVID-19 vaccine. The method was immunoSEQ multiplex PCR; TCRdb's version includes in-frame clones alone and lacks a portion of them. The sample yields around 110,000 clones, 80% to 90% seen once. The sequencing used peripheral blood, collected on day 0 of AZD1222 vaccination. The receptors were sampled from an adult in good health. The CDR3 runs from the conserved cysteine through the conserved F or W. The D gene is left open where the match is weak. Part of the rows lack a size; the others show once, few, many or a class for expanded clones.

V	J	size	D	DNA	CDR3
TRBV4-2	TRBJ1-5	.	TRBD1	TGTGCCAGCAGCCAAGATCTTGGGACAGGGCTGGGACAGCCCCAGCATTTT	CASSQDLGTGLGQPQHF
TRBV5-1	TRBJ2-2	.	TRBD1	TGCGCCAGCAGCCCGGGGACAGTGAGGCCCACCGGGGAGCTGTTTTTT	CASSPGTVRPTGELFF
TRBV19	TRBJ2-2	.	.	TGTGCCAGTAGTATAGGGCGGTGGGGAGCGAACACCGGGGAGCTGTTTTTT	CASSIGRWGANTGELFF
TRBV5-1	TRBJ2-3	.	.	TGCGCCAGCAGCTTAGTAGGGGATACGCAGTATTTT	CASSLVGDTQYF
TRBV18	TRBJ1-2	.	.	TGTGCCAGCTCAGATGGACAGCAGGGCTACACCTTC	CASSDGQQGYTF
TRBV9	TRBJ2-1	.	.	TGTGCCAGCAGCGTAGTCCCCCCAGGGAGCTCCTACAATGAGCAGTTCTTC	CASSVVPPGSSYNEQFF
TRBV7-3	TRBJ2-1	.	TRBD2	TGTGCCAGCAGCGCCCGACTAGCGGGGGCGGGGGACAATGAGCAGTTCTTC	CASSARLAGAGDNEQFF
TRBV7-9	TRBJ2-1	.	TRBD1	TGTGCCAGCAGCTTAACACAGGGGACCTACAATGAGCAGTTCTTC	CASSLTQGTYNEQFF
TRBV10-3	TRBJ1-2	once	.	TGTGCCATCAGTGAGCAGATTGGGGTGGGGGCGCAAGGCTACACCTTC	CAISEQIGVGAQGYTF
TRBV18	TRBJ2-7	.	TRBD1	TGTGCCAGCTCACCGCGAGTAGGACAGGGAAAGTCCTACGAGCAGTACTTC	CASSPRVGQGKSYEQYF
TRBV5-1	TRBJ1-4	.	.	TGCGCCAGTCGACAGGCAACTAATGAAAAACTGTTTTTT	CASRQATNEKLFF
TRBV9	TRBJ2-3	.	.	TGTGCCAGCAGCGTAGGAACGGCTTTCACAGATACGCAGTATTTT	CASSVGTAFTDTQYF
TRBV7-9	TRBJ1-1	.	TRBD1	TGTGCCAGCAGCCCGGGACAGGGTGGTGACACTGAAGCTTTCTTT	CASSPGQGGDTEAFF
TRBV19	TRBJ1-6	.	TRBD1	TGTGCCAGTAGTATGACAGGGGGGGAATCACCCCTCCACTTT	CASSMTGGESPLHF